Listed below are T cell receptor beta chains from one sample, sequenced in a study of blood T cells in healthy people across ages. From the 5' RACE reads, TCRdb called clonotypes with MiXCR, one entry per CDR3 protein. The profile shows more than 450,000 distinct CDR3 sequences, about 26% of them singletons. This sample was shared with a second study, whose subject was T cells of mothers and their children.

Sequencing was performed on blood. Every receptor here comes from a boy aged 2 to 9 in good health. CDR3s include the opening cysteine and the closing phenylalanine or tryptophan. The D gene is left open where the match is weak. Only part of the rows carry a size: once, few, many, or a class if the clone is expanded.

TRBV20-1	-	TRBJ2-3	-	TGCAGTGCTAGGGGCTCGGCACAGAGAGAGTATTTT	CSARGSAQREYF
TRBV10-3	-	TRBJ2-1	-	TGTGCCATCAGTGACAGGGAAACACTTGACAATGAGCAGTTCTTC	CAISDRETLDNEQFF
TRBV20-1	-	TRBJ1-2	-	TGCAGTGCTAGAGATCCGGGTCTCCCTAACTATGGCTACACCTTC	CSARDPGLPNYGYTF
TRBV13	few	TRBJ1-2	TRBD1	TGTGCCAGCAGCCCCGGACAGGGAATTGACGGCTACACCTTC	CASSPGQGIDGYTF
TRBV11-2	-	TRBJ2-2	TRBD2	TGTGCCAGCAGCTTAGTGGGGAGGGCCATGAACACCGGGGAGCTGTTTTTT	CASSLVGRAMNTGELFF
TRBV10-3	-	TRBJ2-7	-	TGTGCCATCAGAACGGGAGAAGACGACGAGCAGTACTTC	CAIRTGEDDEQYF
TRBV29-1	-	TRBJ2-7	TRBD1	TGCAGCGTTGCGGACAGGGAGATCTACGAGCAGTACTTC	CSVADREIYEQYF
TRBV5-1	many	TRBJ2-7	TRBD1	TGCGCCAGCAGTACCGGGACAGGGGGCTACGAGCAGTACTTC	CASSTGTGGYEQYF
TRBV20-1	few	TRBJ1-6	-	TGCAGTGCTAGAGAGCCCCCGACAGGTTCTAATTCACCCCTCCACTTT	CSAREPPTGSNSPLHF
TRBV5-1	-	TRBJ1-2	-	TGCGCCAGCAGCTTGGACCAGGGAAGCTATGGCTACACCTTC	CASSLDQGSYGYTF
TRBV7-3	-	TRBJ1-1	TRBD1	TGTGCCAGCAGCTTAAGGGGGACAGGTTCCGGAACTGAAGCTTTCTTT	CASSLRGTGSGTEAFF
TRBV7-2	-	TRBJ2-1	TRBD2	TGTGCCAGCAGTAAAGCGGGGAACTCCTACAATGAGCAGTTCTTC	CASSKAGNSYNEQFF
TRBV27	-	TRBJ1-1	-	TGTGCCAGCAGTCCGACCGGACAGCACACTGAAGCTTTCTTT	CASSPTGQHTEAFF
TRBV7-2	-	TRBJ2-3	-	TGTGCCAGCAGCTTTTCGGGATCCTCAGGGGATACGCAGTATTTT	CASSFSGSSGDTQYF
TRBV10-3	few	TRBJ1-2	TRBD1	TGTGCCATCAGAGGGACAGGGTGGACTAACTATGGCTACACCTTC	CAIRGTGWTNYGYTF
TRBV12-3/TRBV12-4	-	TRBJ2-3	-	TGTGCCAGCAGCCCTGGGAGCAGGACAGATACGCAGTATTTT	CASSPGSRTDTQYF
TRBV21-1	-	TRBJ1-2	-	TGTGCCAGCAGCTCCCCGGGGGGGACAGTTTCTACCAGGGATGGCTACACCTTC	CASSSPGGTVSTRDGYTF
TRBV6-1	-	TRBJ1-2	-	TGTGCCAGCAGTGCCGACAGCTCCTACACCTTC	CASSADSSYTF
TRBV7-3	-	TRBJ2-7	-	TGTGCCAGCAGCTTGGGGCAGGGGCGCTTCTACGAGCAGTACTTC	CASSLGQGRFYEQYF
TRBV5-1	few	TRBJ2-7	-	TGCGCCAGCAGCCCTGGACAGAGAAGCTACGAGCAGTACTTC	CASSPGQRSYEQYF
TRBV11-1	-	TRBJ2-7	TRBD1	TGTGCCAGCAGCTTAAGAGGGACAGGTTGGTCCGGCGACGAGCAGTACTTC	CASSLRGTGWSGDEQYF
TRBV9	few	TRBJ1-2	-	TGTGCCAGCAGCGCCCAGACAGGTTCCTATGGCTACACCTTC	CASSAQTGSYGYTF
TRBV5-1	many	TRBJ2-7	-	TGCGCCAGCAGCCCACAGGGTGAGCGGGGCTCCTACGAGCAGTACTTC	CASSPQGERGSYEQYF